Listed below are T cell receptor beta chains from one sample, sequenced in a study of cytomegalovirus exposure and HLA in healthy donors. The method was immunoSEQ multiplex PCR; TCRdb's version includes in-frame clones alone and lacks a portion of them. The sample has a few hundred thousand clones, 86% seen once. The sequenced material came from PBMCs. The receptors come from a woman younger than 30 in good health and CMV-seronegative. Both conserved end residues are trimmed from each CDR3. D genes are given only for firm matches.

d_call: TRBD2
v_call: TRBV6-5
j_call: TRBJ2-7
cdr3_aa: ATRTTSRSYEQY

d_call: NA
v_call: TRBV7-2
j_call: TRBJ1-4
cdr3_aa: ASSTHSLEKLF

d_call: TRBD1
v_call: TRBV7-9
j_call: TRBJ1-2
cdr3_aa: ASSIQGVGQNYGYT

d_call: NA
v_call: TRBV7-2
j_call: TRBJ2-7
cdr3_aa: ASSTQAGEQY

d_call: NA
v_call: TRBV7-9
j_call: TRBJ1-1
cdr3_aa: ASGTGALAF

d_call: TRBD1
v_call: TRBV5-6
j_call: TRBJ2-1
cdr3_aa: ASSLGDRGNNEQF

d_call: NA
v_call: TRBV2
j_call: TRBJ1-2
cdr3_aa: ASTPQVRYGYT

d_call: TRBD2
v_call: TRBV9
j_call: TRBJ2-1
cdr3_aa: ASSEGPLAGGPTEQF

d_call: NA
v_call: TRBV4-2
j_call: TRBJ2-1
cdr3_aa: ASSQLLRGTHNEQF

d_call: NA
v_call: TRBV6-5
j_call: TRBJ2-7
cdr3_aa: ASRPGIASYEQY

d_call: NA
v_call: TRBV7-9
j_call: TRBJ1-2
cdr3_aa: ASSFSGNYGYT

d_call: TRBD1
v_call: TRBV2
j_call: TRBJ2-7
cdr3_aa: ASRRTGGSYEQY

d_call: NA
v_call: TRBV4-2
j_call: TRBJ2-3
cdr3_aa: ASSRNSGPLSTDTQY

d_call: NA
v_call: TRBV6-1
j_call: TRBJ1-5
cdr3_aa: ASSETIGVVRNQPQH

d_call: TRBD2
v_call: TRBV2
j_call: TRBJ2-2
cdr3_aa: ARSGTKDTGELF

d_call: NA
v_call: TRBV7-9
j_call: TRBJ2-7
cdr3_aa: ASRSGGPYEQY

d_call: TRBD2
v_call: TRBV11-2
j_call: TRBJ2-3
cdr3_aa: ASSDISGRASASTDTQY

d_call: TRBD2
v_call: TRBV5-1
j_call: TRBJ2-7
cdr3_aa: ASSLSSGRIPSYEQY

d_call: TRBD1
v_call: TRBV5-5
j_call: TRBJ2-7
cdr3_aa: ASSFQGANEQY

d_call: NA
v_call: TRBV19
j_call: TRBJ2-5
cdr3_aa: ASAQGHQETQY

d_call: NA
v_call: TRBV7-3
j_call: TRBJ2-1
cdr3_aa: ASSSGGEQF

d_call: NA
v_call: TRBV6-5
j_call: TRBJ2-7
cdr3_aa: ASSYSGAGAHY

d_call: TRBD1
v_call: TRBV5-1
j_call: TRBJ2-1
cdr3_aa: ASSGPGTGRTNEQF

d_call: TRBD2
v_call: TRBV29-1
j_call: TRBJ2-7
cdr3_aa: SARTSGFYWEQY

d_call: NA
v_call: TRBV11-2
j_call: TRBJ2-7
cdr3_aa: ASSLDTGSYEQY

d_call: TRBD1
v_call: TRBV5-6
j_call: TRBJ1-3
cdr3_aa: ASSLAGTGPSGNTIY

d_call: NA
v_call: TRBV4-1
j_call: TRBJ2-7
cdr3_aa: ASSQGVRVAPQAPRFYEQY

d_call: NA
v_call: TRBV5-6
j_call: TRBJ2-7
cdr3_aa: ASSLLDTGIYEQY

d_call: TRBD1
v_call: TRBV29-1
j_call: TRBJ2-7
cdr3_aa: SGQQGPEQY

d_call: NA
v_call: TRBV19
j_call: TRBJ2-4
cdr3_aa: ASSIGGVKNIQY

d_call: NA
v_call: TRBV7-2
j_call: TRBJ1-1
cdr3_aa: ASSTSGRTEAF

d_call: TRBD1
v_call: TRBV2
j_call: TRBJ2-5
cdr3_aa: ASKENSGGETQY

d_call: NA
v_call: TRBV19
j_call: TRBJ2-7
cdr3_aa: ASSIDFGANVYEQY

d_call: NA
v_call: TRBV11-2
j_call: TRBJ1-2
cdr3_aa: ASANYADYGYT

d_call: TRBD2
v_call: TRBV7-2
j_call: TRBJ2-7
cdr3_aa: ASSLGGGIIHEQY

d_call: TRBD2
v_call: TRBV10-3
j_call: TRBJ2-7
cdr3_aa: AISVGTSGTYEQY

d_call: NA
v_call: TRBV4-3
j_call: TRBJ2-2
cdr3_aa: ASSQQLTGTTGELF

d_call: TRBD2
v_call: TRBV4-3
j_call: TRBJ2-6
cdr3_aa: ASSQDMLAGGLEANVLT

d_call: NA
v_call: TRBV2
j_call: TRBJ1-1
cdr3_aa: ASSELTTNTEAF

d_call: NA
v_call: TRBV19
j_call: TRBJ2-5
cdr3_aa: ASSKQGQLETQY

d_call: TRBD2
v_call: TRBV30
j_call: TRBJ2-5
cdr3_aa: AWSAPLRTSGRKETQY

d_call: NA
v_call: TRBV9
j_call: TRBJ2-3
cdr3_aa: ASSVSGSERVTDTQY

d_call: NA
v_call: TRBV5-6
j_call: TRBJ1-3
cdr3_aa: ASSPQGTGNTIY

d_call: NA
v_call: TRBV5-1
j_call: TRBJ2-2
cdr3_aa: ASSLRQTNTGELF

d_call: NA
v_call: TRBV6-5
j_call: TRBJ1-5
cdr3_aa: ASRERGRNQPQH

d_call: TRBD1
v_call: TRBV27
j_call: TRBJ1-1
cdr3_aa: ASKGQGFPNTEAF

d_call: NA
v_call: TRBV5-5
j_call: TRBJ2-3
cdr3_aa: ASSLDGSYRGDTQY

d_call: TRBD1
v_call: TRBV6-5
j_call: TRBJ2-7
cdr3_aa: ASSYSSGTGPNEQY

d_call: NA
v_call: TRBV18
j_call: TRBJ2-1
cdr3_aa: ASSPPGIAPGNEQF

d_call: TRBD1
v_call: TRBV28
j_call: TRBJ1-5
cdr3_aa: ASSGTGASSNQPQH

d_call: NA
v_call: TRBV11-1
j_call: TRBJ1-5
cdr3_aa: ASSFQSNQPQH

d_call: NA
v_call: TRBV5-1
j_call: TRBJ2-7
cdr3_aa: ASSLAGGTYEQY

d_call: TRBD1
v_call: TRBV5-4
j_call: TRBJ1-1
cdr3_aa: ASKEEGAVSTEAF